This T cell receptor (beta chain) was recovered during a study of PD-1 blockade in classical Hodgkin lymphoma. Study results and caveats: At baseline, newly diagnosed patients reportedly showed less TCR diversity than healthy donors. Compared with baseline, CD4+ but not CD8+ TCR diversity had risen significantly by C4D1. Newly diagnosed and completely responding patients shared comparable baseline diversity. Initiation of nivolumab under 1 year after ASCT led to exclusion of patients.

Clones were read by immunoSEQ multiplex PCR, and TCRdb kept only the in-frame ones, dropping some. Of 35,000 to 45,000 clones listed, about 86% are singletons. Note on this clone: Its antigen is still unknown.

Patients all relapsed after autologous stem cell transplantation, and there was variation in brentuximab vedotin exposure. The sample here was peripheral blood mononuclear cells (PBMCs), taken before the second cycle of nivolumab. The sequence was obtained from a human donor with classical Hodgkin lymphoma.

This CDR3 reads CASSLRMNTEAFF. The CDR3 bases are TGTGCCAGCAGCCTAAGGATGAACACTGAAGCTTTCTTT. The gene calls are TRBV7-3 and TRBJ1-1; D gene uncertain. The CDR3 spans 13 residues. CDR1 is SGHTA, CDR2 FQGTGA, per germline. Trimming removed 5 bases at V and 0 bases at J, with 7 bases between. The whole variable domain, filled in from reference TRBV7-3 and TRBJ1-1, reads GAGVSQTPSNKVTEKGKYVELRCDPISGHTALYWYRQSLGQGPEFLIYFQGTGAADDSGLPNDRFFAVRPEGSVSTLKIQRTERGDSAVYLCASSLRMNTEAFFGQGTRLTVV.